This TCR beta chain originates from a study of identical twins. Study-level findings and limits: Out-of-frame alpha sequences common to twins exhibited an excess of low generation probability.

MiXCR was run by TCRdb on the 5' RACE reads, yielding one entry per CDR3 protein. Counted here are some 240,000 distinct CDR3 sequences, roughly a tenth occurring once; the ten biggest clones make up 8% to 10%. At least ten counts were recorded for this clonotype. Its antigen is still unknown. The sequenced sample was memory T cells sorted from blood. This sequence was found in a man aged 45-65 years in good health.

CDR3 sequence (DNA): TGCGCCAGCAGCTTGGCTGTAGCGGTTTACTCTGGGGCCAACGTCCTGACTTTC. It codes for CASSLAVAVYSGANVLTF. J is TRBJ2-6 and V is TRBV5-1, with a weak D call TRBD2 (6 bases). With 0 bases removed from V and 0 bases from J, the gap between germline ends came to 13 bases. This CDR3 is built from 18 residues. Germline CDR1 reads SGHRS; CDR2 reads YFSETQ.